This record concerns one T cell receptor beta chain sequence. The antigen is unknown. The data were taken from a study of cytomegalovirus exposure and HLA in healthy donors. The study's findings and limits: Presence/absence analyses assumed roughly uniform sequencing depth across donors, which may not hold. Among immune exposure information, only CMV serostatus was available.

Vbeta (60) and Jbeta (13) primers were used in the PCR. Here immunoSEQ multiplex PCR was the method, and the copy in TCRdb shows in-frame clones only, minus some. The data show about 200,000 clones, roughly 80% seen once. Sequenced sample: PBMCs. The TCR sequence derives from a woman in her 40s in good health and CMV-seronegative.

The CDR3 spells CASSGRQGRPTEAFF. The CDR3 nucleotides are TGTGCCAGCAGCGGCCGACAGGGCAGGCCGACTGAAGCTTTCTTT. The chain combines TRBV9 with TRBJ1-1; the match to TRBD1 covers 7 bases. Germline V gene sequence: CDR1 SGDLS, CDR2 YYNGEE. The CDR3 runs to 15 residues. V gave up 3 bases and J gave up 5 bases; unmatched junction bases: 10.